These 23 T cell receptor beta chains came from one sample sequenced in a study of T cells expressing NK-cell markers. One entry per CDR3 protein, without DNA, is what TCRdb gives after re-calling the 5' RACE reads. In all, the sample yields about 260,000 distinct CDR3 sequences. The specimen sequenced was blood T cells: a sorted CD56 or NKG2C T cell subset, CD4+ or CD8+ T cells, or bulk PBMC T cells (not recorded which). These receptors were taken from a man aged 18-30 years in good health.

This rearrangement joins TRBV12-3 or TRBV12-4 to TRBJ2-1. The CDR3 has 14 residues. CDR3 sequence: CASSLSASYNEQFF.

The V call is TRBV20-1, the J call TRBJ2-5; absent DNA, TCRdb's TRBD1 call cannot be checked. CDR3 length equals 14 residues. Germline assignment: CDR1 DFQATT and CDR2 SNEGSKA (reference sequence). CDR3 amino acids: CSAAWEGLQETQYF.

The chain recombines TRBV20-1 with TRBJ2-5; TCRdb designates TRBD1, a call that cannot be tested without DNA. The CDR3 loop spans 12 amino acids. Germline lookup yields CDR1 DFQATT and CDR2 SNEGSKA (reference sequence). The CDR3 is CSAVDRAETQYF.

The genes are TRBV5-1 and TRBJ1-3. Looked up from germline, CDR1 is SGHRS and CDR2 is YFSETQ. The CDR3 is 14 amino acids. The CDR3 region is CASSFEFGGNTIYF.

CDR3 region: CATSDPKDRQQFF. The J gene is TRBJ2-1, the V gene TRBV24-1; the D call from TCRdb, TRBD1, cannot be confirmed without DNA. From germline, CDR1 is KGHDR and CDR2 SFDVKD. The CDR3 consists of 13 residues.

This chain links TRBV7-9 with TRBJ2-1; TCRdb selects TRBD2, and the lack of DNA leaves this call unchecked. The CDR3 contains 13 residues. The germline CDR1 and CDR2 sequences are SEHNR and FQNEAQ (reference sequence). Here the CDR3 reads CASSSAGYNEQFF.

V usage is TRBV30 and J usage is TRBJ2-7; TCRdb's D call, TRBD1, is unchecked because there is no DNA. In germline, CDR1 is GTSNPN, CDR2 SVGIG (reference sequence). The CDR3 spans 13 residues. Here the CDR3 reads CAWSTGQGYEQYF. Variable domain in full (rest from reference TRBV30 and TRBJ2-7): SQTIHQWPATLVQPVGSPLSLECTVEGTSNPNLYWYRQAAGRGLQLLFYSVGIGQISSEVPQNLSASRPQDRQFILSSKKLLLSDSGFYLCAWSTGQGYEQYFGPGTRLTVT.

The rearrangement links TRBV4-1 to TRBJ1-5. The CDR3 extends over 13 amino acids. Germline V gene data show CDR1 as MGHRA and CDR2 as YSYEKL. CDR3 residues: CASSQSPIGPQHF.

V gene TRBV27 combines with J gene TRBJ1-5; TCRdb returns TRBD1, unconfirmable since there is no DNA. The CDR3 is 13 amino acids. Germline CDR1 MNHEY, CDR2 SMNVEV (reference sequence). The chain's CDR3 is CASSFQGRQPQHF.

CDR3 protein: CSARGVLAERGDEQFF. This sequence joins TRBV20-1 and TRBJ2-1; the TRBD2 assignment by TCRdb is unverifiable without DNA. Germline CDR1 reads DFQATT; CDR2 reads SNEGSKA (reference sequence). The CDR3 has 16 residues.

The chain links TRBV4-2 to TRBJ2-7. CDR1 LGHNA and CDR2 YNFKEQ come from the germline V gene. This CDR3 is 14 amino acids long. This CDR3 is CASTRSLKAYEQYF.

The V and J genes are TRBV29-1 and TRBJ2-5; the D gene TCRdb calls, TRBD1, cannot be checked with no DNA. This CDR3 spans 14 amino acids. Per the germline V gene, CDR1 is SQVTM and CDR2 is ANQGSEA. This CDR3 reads CSVGFTGAQETQYF.

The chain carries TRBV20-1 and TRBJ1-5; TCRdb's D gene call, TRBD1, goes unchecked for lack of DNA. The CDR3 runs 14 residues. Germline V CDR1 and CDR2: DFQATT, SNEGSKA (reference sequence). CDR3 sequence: CSARRQEINQPQHF.

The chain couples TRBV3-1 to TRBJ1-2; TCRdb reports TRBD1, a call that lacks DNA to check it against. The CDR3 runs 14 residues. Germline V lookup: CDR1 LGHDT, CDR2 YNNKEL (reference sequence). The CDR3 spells CASSPMDSSYGYTF.

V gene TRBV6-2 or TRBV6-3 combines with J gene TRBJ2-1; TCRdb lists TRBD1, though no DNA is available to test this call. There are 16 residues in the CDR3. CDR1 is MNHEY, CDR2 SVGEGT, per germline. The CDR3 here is CASTHGLGTYPNEQFF.

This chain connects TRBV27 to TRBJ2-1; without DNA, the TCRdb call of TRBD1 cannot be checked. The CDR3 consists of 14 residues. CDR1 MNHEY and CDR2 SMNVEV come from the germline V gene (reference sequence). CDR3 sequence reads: CASSLGPSYNEQFF.

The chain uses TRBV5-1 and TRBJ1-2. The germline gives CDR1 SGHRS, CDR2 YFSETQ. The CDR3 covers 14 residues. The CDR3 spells CASSQEWSMDGYTF.

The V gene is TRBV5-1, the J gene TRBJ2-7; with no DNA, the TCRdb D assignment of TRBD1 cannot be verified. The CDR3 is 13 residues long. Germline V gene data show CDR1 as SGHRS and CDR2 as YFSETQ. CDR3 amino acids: CASSLKTGGEQYF.

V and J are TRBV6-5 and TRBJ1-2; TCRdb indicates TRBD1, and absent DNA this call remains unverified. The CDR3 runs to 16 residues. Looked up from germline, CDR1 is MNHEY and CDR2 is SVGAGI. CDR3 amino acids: CASTSGQTPNYYGYTF.

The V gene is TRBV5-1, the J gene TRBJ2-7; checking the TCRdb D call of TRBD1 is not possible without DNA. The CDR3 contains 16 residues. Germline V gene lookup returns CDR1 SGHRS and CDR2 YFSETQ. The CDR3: CASSLGAGTVSYEQYF.

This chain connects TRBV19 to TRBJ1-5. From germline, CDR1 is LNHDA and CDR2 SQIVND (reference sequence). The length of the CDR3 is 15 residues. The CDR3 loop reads CASRGRNHSNQPQHF.

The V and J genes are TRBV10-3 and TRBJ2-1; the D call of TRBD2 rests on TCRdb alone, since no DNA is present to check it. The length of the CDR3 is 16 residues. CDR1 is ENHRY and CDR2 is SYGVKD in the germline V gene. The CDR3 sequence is CAISVSASGSRNEQFF.

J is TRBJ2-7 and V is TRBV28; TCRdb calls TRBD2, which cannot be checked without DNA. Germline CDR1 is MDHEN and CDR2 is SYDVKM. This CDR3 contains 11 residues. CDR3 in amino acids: CASTASGEQYF.